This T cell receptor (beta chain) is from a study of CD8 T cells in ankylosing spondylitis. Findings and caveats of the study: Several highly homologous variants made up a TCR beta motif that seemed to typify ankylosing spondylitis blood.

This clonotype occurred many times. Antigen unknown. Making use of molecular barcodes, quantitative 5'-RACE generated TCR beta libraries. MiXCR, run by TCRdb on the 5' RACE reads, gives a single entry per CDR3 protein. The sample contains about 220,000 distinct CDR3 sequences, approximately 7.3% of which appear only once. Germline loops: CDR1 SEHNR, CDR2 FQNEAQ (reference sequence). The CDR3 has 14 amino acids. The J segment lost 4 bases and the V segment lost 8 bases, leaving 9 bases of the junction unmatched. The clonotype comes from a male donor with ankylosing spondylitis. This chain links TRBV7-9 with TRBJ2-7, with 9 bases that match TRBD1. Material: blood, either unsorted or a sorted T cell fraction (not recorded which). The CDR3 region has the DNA TGTGCCAGCGCCTCAGGGACAGGGTTTTACGAGCAGTACTTC. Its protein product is CASASGTGFYEQYF.